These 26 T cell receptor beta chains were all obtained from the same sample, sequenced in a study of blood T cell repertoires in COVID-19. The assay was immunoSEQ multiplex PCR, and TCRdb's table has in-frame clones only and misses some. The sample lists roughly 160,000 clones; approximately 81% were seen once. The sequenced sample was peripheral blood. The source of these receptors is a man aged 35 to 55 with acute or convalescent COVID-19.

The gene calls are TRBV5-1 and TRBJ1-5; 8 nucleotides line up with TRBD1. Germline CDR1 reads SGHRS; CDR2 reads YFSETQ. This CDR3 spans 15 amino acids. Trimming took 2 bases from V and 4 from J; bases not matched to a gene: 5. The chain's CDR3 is CASSFGDRSNQPQHF. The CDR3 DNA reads TGCGCCAGCAGCTTCGGGGACAGGTCGAATCAGCCCCAGCATTTT.

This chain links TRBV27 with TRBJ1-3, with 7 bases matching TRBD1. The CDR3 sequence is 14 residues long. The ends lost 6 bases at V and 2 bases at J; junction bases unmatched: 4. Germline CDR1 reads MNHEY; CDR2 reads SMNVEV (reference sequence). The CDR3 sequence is CASRATGTGNTIYF. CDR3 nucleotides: TGTGCCAGCAGAGCGACAGGGACTGGAAACACCATATATTTT.

The CDR3 is CASSYSGQGATDTQYF. As DNA, the CDR3 is TGTGCCAGCAGTTACTCTGGACAGGGGGCTACAGATACGCAGTATTTT. The V call is TRBV6-5, the J call TRBJ2-3; 11 bases agree with TRBD1. Per germline, CDR1 MNHEY and CDR2 SVGAGI. V lost 0 bases to trimming and J lost 3 bases; unmatched junction nucleotides: 2. This CDR3 has 16 residues.

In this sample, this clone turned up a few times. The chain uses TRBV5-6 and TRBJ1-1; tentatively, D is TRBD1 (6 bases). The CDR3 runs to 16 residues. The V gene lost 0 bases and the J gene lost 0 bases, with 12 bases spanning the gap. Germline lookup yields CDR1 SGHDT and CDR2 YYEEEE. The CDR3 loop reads CASSLARGNMNTEAFF. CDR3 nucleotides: TGTGCCAGCAGCTTGGCCAGGGGCAACATGAACACTGAAGCTTTCTTT.

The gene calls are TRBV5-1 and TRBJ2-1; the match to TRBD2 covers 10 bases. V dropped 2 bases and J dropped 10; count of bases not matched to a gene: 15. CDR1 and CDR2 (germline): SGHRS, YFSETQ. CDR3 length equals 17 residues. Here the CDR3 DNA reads TGCGCCAGCAGCTTAAAACCAGCGGGGGGGCCTCTAATGGAGCAGTTCTTC. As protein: CASSLKPAGGPLMEQFF.

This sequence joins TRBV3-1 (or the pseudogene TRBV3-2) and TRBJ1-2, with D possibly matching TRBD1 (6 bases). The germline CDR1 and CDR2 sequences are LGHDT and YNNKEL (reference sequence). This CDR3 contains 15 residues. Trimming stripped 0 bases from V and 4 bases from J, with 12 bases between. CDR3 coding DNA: TGTGCCAGCAGCCAAGATGGTACAGGGCCCTATGGCTACACCTTC. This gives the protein CASSQDGTGPYGYTF.

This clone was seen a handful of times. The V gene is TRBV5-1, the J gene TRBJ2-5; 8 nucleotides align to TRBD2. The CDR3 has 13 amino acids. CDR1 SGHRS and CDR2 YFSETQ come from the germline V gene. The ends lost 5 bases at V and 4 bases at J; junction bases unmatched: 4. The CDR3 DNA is TGCGCCAGCAGGGGGAGCGGGGGAGAGACCCAGTACTTC. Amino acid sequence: CASRGSGGETQYF.

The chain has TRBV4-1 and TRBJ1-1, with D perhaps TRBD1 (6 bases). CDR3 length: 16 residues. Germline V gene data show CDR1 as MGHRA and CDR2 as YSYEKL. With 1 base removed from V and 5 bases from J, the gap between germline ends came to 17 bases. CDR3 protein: CASSQGRGAPGTEAFF. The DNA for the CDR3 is TGCGCCAGCAGCCAAGGACGGGGGGCGCCGGGGACTGAAGCTTTCTTT.

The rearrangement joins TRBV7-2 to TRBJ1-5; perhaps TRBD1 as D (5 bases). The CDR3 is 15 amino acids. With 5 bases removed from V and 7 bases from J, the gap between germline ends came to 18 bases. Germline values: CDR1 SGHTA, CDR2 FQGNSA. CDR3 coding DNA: TGTGCCAGCAGCCAGCCCGGGGGACGACGCCAGCCCCAGCATTTT. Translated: CASSQPGGRRQPQHF.

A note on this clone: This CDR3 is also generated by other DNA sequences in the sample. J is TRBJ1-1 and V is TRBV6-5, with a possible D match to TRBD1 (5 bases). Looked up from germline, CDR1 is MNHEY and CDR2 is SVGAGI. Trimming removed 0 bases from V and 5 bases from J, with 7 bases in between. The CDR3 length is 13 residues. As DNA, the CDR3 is TGTGCCAGCAGTTACTCCGGGGGAACTGAAGCTTTCTTT. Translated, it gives CASSYSGGTEAFF.

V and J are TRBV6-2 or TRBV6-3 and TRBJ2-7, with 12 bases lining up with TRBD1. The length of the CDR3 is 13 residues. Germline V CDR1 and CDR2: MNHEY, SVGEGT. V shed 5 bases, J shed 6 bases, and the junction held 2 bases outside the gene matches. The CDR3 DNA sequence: TGTGCCAGCAGTCGGGGACAGGGGGCCGAGCAGTACTTC. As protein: CASSRGQGAEQYF.

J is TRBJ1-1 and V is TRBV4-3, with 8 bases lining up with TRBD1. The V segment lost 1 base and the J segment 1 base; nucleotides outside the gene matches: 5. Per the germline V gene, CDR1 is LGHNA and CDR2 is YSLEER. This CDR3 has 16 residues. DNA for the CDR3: TGCGCCAGCAGCCAAGGGACAGGGTTGCCGAACACTGAAGCTTTCTTT. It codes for CASSQGTGLPNTEAFF.

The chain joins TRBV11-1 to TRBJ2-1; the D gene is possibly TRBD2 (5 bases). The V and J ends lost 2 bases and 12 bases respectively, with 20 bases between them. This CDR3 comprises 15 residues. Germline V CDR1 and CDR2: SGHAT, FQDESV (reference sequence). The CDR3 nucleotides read TGTGCCAGCAGCTTACTTGGACGGGGAGTCCCTCGGCAGTTCTTC. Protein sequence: CASSLLGRGVPRQFF. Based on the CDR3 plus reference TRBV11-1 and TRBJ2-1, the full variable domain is EAEVAQSPRYKITEKSQAVAFWCDPISGHATLYWYRQILGQGPELLVQFQDESVVDDSQLPKDRFSAERLKGVDSTLKIQPAELGDSAMYLCASSLLGRGVPRQFFGPGTRLTVL.

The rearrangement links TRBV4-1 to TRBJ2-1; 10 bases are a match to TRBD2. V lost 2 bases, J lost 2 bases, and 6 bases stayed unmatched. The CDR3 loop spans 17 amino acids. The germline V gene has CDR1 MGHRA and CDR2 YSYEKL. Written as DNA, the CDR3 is TGCGCCAGCAGCCAAAAGGGAGCGGGGGGGCCCTACAATGAGCAGTTCTTC. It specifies CASSQKGAGGPYNEQFF.

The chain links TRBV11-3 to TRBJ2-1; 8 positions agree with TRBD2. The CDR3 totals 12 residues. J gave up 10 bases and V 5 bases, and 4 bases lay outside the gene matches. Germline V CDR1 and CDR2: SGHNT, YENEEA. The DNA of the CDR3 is TGTGCCAGCAGCACCATAGCGGGGGAGCAGTTCTTC. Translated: CASSTIAGEQFF. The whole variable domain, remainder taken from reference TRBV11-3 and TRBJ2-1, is EAGVVQSPRYKIIEKKQPVAFWCNPISGHNTLYWYLQNLGQGPELLIRYENEEAVDDSQLPKDRFSAERLKGVDSTLKIQPAELGDSAVYLCASSTIAGEQFFGPGTRLTVL.

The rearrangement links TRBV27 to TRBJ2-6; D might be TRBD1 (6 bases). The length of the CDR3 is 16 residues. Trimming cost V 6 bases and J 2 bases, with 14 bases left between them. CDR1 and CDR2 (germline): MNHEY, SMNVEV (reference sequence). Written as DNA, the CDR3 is TGTGCCAGCAGGGCCGACAGGTATGCTGGGGCCAACGTCCTGACTTTC. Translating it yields CASRADRYAGANVLTF.

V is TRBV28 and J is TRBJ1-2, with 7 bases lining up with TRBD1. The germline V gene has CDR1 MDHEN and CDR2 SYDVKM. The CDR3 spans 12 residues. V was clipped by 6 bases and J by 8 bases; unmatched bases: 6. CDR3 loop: CASSRDRLGYTF. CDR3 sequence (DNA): TGTGCCAGCAGCCGGGACAGACTAGGCTACACCTTC.

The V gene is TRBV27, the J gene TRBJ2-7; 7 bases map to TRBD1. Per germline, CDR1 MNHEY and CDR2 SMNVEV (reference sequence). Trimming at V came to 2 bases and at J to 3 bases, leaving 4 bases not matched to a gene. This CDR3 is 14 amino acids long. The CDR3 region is CASSLDREYYEQYF. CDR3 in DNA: TGTGCCAGCAGTTTAGACAGGGAATACTACGAGCAGTACTTC.

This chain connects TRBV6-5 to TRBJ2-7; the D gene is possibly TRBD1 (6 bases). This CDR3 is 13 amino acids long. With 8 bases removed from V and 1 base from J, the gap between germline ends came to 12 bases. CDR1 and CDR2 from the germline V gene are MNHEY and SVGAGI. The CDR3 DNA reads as TGTGCCAGCCGACTTACAGGGTCCTACGAGCAGTACTTC. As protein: CASRLTGSYEQYF.

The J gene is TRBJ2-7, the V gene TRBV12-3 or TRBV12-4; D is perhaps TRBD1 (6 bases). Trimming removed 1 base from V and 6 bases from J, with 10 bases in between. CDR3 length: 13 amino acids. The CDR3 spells CASSLGGQVEQYF. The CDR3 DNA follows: TGTGCCAGCAGTTTAGGGGGGCAGGTCGAGCAGTACTTC.

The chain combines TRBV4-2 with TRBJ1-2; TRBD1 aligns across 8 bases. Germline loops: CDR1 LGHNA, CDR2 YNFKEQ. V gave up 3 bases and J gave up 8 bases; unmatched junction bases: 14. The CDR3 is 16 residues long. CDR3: CASSQYRDRKSMGYTF. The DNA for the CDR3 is TGTGCCAGCAGCCAGTACCGGGACAGGAAATCGATGGGCTACACCTTC.

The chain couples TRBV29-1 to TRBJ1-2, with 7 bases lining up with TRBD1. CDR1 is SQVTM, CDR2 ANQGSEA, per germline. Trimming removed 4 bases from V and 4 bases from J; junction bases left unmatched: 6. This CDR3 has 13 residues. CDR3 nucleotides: TGCAGCGTTGGTGATGCAGGGGGCTATGGCTACACCTTC. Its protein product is CSVGDAGGYGYTF. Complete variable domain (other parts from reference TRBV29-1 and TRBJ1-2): SAVISQKPSRDICQRGTSLTIQCQVDSQVTMMFWYRQQPGQSLTLIATANQGSEATYESGFVIDKFPISRPNLTFSTLTVSNMSPEDSSIYLCSVGDAGGYGYTFGSGTRLTVV.

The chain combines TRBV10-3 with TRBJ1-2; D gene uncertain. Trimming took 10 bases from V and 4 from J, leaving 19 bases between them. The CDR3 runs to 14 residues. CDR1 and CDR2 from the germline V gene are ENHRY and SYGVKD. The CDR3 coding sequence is TGTGCCACGAAAGGCGGGGAAGCGACCTATGGCTACACCTTC. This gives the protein CATKGGEATYGYTF.

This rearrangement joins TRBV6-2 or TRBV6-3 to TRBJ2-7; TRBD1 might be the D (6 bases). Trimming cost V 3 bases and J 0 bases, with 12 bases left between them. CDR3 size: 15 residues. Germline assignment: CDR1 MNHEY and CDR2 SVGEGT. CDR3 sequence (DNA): TGTGCCAGCAGTTATATTACAGGGCCCTCCTACGAGCAGTACTTC. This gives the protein CASSYITGPSYEQYF.

CDR3 sequence reads: CASSRPPGSADTQYF. CDR3 DNA: TGCGCCAGCAGTCGACCCCCAGGTAGCGCAGATACGCAGTATTTT. The chain carries TRBV23-1 and TRBJ2-3; D possibly corresponds to TRBD2 (5 bases). TRBV23-1 is recorded as an ORF, its role being uncertain. The CDR3 consists of 15 residues. Trimming cost V 4 bases and J 4 bases, with 15 bases left between them.

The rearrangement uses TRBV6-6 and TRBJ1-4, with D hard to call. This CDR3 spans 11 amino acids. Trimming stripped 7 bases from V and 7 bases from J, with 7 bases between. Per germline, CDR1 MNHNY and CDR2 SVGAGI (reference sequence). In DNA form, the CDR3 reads TGTGCCAGCACCTTCGGTGAAAAACTGTTTTTT. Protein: CASTFGEKLFF.